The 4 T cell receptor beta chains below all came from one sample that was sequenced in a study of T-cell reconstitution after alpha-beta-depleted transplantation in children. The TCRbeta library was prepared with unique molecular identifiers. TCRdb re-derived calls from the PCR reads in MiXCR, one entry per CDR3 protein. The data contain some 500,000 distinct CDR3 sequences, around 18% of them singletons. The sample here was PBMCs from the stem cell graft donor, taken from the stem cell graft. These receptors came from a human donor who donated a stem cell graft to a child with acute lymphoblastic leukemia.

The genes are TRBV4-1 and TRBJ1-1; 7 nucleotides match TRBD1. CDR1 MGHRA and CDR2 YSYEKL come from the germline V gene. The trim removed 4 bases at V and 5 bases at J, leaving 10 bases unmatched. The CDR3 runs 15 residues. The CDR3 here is CASSRGSTGRTEAFF. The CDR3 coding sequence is TGCGCCAGCAGCCGGGGTTCGACAGGGCGGACTGAAGCTTTCTTT.

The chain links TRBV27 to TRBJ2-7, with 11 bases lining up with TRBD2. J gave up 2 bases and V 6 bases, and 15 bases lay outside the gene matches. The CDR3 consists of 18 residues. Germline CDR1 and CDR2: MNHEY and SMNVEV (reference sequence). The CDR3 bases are TGTGCCAGCAGCACGGGGGTCCGGACTAGCGGGCGAACCTACGAGCAGTACTTC. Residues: CASSTGVRTSGRTYEQYF.

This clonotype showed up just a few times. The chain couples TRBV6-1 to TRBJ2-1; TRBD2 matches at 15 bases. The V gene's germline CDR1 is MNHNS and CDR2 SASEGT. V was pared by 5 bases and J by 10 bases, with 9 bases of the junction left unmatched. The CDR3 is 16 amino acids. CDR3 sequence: CASSTGLAGGRREQFF. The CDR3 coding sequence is TGTGCCAGCAGTACAGGACTAGCGGGAGGGCGGAGGGAGCAGTTCTTC.

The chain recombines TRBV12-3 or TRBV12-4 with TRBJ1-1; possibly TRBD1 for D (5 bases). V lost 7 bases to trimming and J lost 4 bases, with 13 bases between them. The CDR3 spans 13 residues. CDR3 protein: CASTMGQATEAFF. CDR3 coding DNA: TGTGCCAGCACCATGGGGCAGGCCACTGAAGCTTTCTTT.